One and the same sample provided the 17 T cell receptor beta chains below, sequenced in a study of beta chain features in type 1 diabetes. What was sequenced were expressed TCRB transcripts, since all of the isolated RNA had been reverse transcribed. Clones were read by immunoSEQ multiplex PCR, and TCRdb kept only the in-frame ones, dropping some. Of some 330,000 clones in the sample, approximately 10% are singletons; the top ten hold 0.015%. Sequences were obtained from naive CD4+ T cells from blood. These receptors all come from a woman aged 25 to 39 in good health.

CDR3: CASSLGQGAYGYTF. The CDR3 DNA sequence: TGTGCCAGCAGTCTCGGACAGGGGGCCTATGGCTACACCTTC. The rearrangement links TRBV28 to TRBJ1-2, with 11 bases lining up with TRBD1. V lost 5 bases and J lost 4; bases outside the gene matches: 3. The CDR3 has 14 residues. From germline, CDR1 is MDHEN and CDR2 SYDVKM.

V and J are TRBV19 and TRBJ2-7; maybe TRBD1 (6 bases). V lost 4 bases, J lost 2 bases, and 12 bases lay in between. The CDR3 has 14 residues. The germline CDR1 and CDR2 sequences are LNHDA and SQIVND (reference sequence). In DNA, the CDR3 is TGTGCCAGTAGTACACAGGACAGAGCCTACGAGCAGTACTTC. Translation: CASSTQDRAYEQYF. Full variable domain (missing parts from reference TRBV19 and TRBJ2-7): DGGITQSPKYLFRKEGQNVTLSCEQNLNHDAMYWYRQDPGQGLRLIYYSQIVNDFQKGDIAEGYSVSREKKESFPLTVTSAQKNPTAFYLCASSTQDRAYEQYFGPGTRLTVT.

The table lists this clone with a few counts. This chain links TRBV5-4 with TRBJ2-6, with TRBD2 matching 7 bases. CDR1 and CDR2 (germline): SGHNT, YYREEE (reference sequence). CDR3 length: 20 amino acids. The trim removed 7 bases at V and 0 bases at J, leaving 19 bases unmatched. This chain's CDR3 is CASSALRDAGASSGANVLTF. For the CDR3, the DNA is TGTGCCAGCTCAGCATTAAGGGATGCGGGAGCTAGCTCTGGGGCCAACGTCCTGACTTTC.

The chain links TRBV29-1 to TRBJ1-1; 7 bases agree with TRBD1. The germline V gene has CDR1 SQVTM and CDR2 ANQGSEA. The CDR3 runs to 14 residues. The junction had 7 bases not matched to a gene; V was cut back by 2 bases and J by 4 bases. The CDR3 sequence is CSVENWGQITEAFF. For the CDR3, the DNA is TGCAGCGTTGAAAACTGGGGACAGATCACTGAAGCTTTCTTT. Using reference TRBV29-1 and TRBJ1-1 for the parts outside the CDR3, the full variable domain is SAVISQKPSRDICQRGTSLTIQCQVDSQVTMMFWYRQQPGQSLTLIATANQGSEATYESGFVIDKFPISRPNLTFSTLTVSNMSPEDSSIYLCSVENWGQITEAFFGQGTRLTVV.

The V gene is TRBV15, the J gene TRBJ2-7; TRBD2 is a possible D gene (7 bases). The CDR3 covers 15 residues. Germline lookup yields CDR1 LNHNV and CDR2 YYDKDF (reference sequence). Trimming shortened V by 0 bases and J by 7 bases, and 16 bases separated the two germline ends. DNA of the CDR3: TGTGCCACCAGCAGAGAGGGCGGGGGCATCAGGGAGCAGTACTTC. Encoded protein: CATSREGGGIREQYF. The variable domain in full, completed from reference TRBV15 and TRBJ2-7, reads DAMVIQNPRYQVTQFGKPVTLSCSQTLNHNVMYWYQQKSSQAPKLLFHYYDKDFNNEADTPDNFQSRRPNTSFCFLDIRSPGLGDTAMYLCATSREGGGIREQYFGPGTRLTVT.

The chain recombines TRBV25-1 with TRBJ1-2, with unresolved D. From germline, CDR1 is MGHDK and CDR2 SYGVNS. The CDR3 has 13 amino acids. V was trimmed by 2 bases and J by 1 base, leaving 5 bases between them. CDR3 bases: TGTGCCAGCAGTGAAAACAGTAACTATGGCTACACCTTC. It codes for CASSENSNYGYTF.

This clone was recorded a few times. The chain joins TRBV7-9 to TRBJ2-2; D is perhaps TRBD1 (6 bases). The CDR3 sequence is 15 residues long. Trimming removed 4 bases at V and 2 bases at J, with 11 bases between. The V gene's germline CDR1 is SEHNR and CDR2 FQNEAQ (reference sequence). This CDR3 reads CASSYLTGNTGELFF. The CDR3 bases are TGTGCCAGCAGCTACCTGACAGGCAACACCGGGGAGCTGTTTTTT.

This chain connects TRBV5-6 to TRBJ2-5, with 7 bases aligning to TRBD1. This CDR3 contains 14 residues. V shed 6 bases and J 3 bases; nucleotides not matched to a gene: 8. Germline V gives CDR1 SGHDT, CDR2 YYEEEE. The CDR3 protein is CASNFRGNEETQYF. The CDR3 DNA is TGTGCCAGCAACTTCAGGGGGAATGAAGAGACCCAGTACTTC.

This clone occurred a few times. This rearrangement joins TRBV5-6 to TRBJ1-1; D is possibly TRBD1 (5 bases). V was trimmed by 1 base and J by 4 bases, leaving 14 bases between them. Germline CDR1 reads SGHDT; CDR2 reads YYEEEE. This CDR3 is 15 amino acids long. Here the CDR3 reads CASSLSPGSFTEAFF. CDR3 DNA: TGTGCCAGCAGCTTGTCTCCAGGGTCGTTCACTGAAGCTTTCTTT.

The V gene is TRBV19, the J gene TRBJ1-1; 8 positions match TRBD1. J gave up 4 bases and V 4 bases, and 2 bases lay outside the gene matches. CDR3 length: 13 residues. Germline V gives CDR1 LNHDA, CDR2 SQIVND (reference sequence). The DNA of the CDR3 is TGTGCCAGTAGTACCCAGGGGGCCACTGAAGCTTTCTTT. Protein: CASSTQGATEAFF.

V is TRBV16 and J is TRBJ2-2; no clear D gene. CDR1 and CDR2 (germline): KGHSY, FQNENV. The CDR3 runs to 14 residues. V was trimmed by 4 bases and J by 4 bases, leaving 10 bases between them. In nucleotides, the CDR3 is TGTGCCAGCAGCCTCCTCCTGAGCACCGGGGAGCTGTTTTTT. Amino acids: CASSLLLSTGELFF.

This clone has more than one count but fewer than ten. The junction differs from germline at one of its ends, possibly a read error. This chain uses TRBV28 with TRBJ2-7; 9 bases align to TRBD1. The CDR3 runs to 12 residues. CDR1 and CDR2 (germline): MDHEN, SYDVKM. The chain's CDR3 is CASAPHPGQGWF. The DNA for the CDR3 is TGTGCCAGCGCCCCTCATCCGGGACAGGGTTGGTTC.

This clone was detected a few times. This chain connects TRBV19 to TRBJ2-5; 15 positions match TRBD2. V gave up 7 bases and J gave up 2 bases; unmatched junction bases: 11. Germline CDR1 LNHDA, CDR2 SQIVND (reference sequence). CDR3 length: 18 amino acids. CDR3 region: CASTPGLAGGPWQETQYF. The CDR3 DNA reads TGTGCCAGTACCCCCGGACTAGCGGGAGGGCCATGGCAAGAGACCCAGTACTTC.

J is TRBJ2-7 and V is TRBV7-2; weak D call: TRBD1 (6 bases). CDR3 size: 13 residues. V dropped 1 base and J dropped 7 bases, with 11 bases sitting between them. CDR1 and CDR2 (germline): SGHTA, FQGNSA. DNA of the CDR3: TGTGCCAGCAGCTTAGGGGGGCTTAGGGAGCAGTACTTC. Translation: CASSLGGLREQYF. Variable domain in full (rest from reference TRBV7-2 and TRBJ2-7): GAGVSQSPSNKVTEKGKDVELRCDPISGHTALYWYRQSLGQGLEFLIYFQGNSAPDKSGLPSDRFSAERTGGSVSTLTIQRTQQEDSAVYLCASSLGGLREQYFGPGTRLTVT.

As to this clone: The sample holds other DNA sequences that translate to the same CDR3. The chain has TRBV7-9 and TRBJ2-5; perhaps TRBD1 as D (6 bases). Per germline, CDR1 SEHNR and CDR2 FQNEAQ (reference sequence). The germline V and J ends were trimmed by 5 bases and 2 bases, with 9 bases remaining between them. CDR3 length equals 13 residues. CDR3 coding DNA: TGTGCCAGCAGCCCCCAGGGGCAAGAGACCCAGTACTTC. Translated: CASSPQGQETQYF. Drawing the rest from reference TRBV7-9 and TRBJ2-5, the complete variable domain is DTGVSQNPRHKITKRGQNVTFRCDPISEHNRLYWYRQTLGQGPEFLTYFQNEAQLEKSRLLSDRFSAERPKGSFSTLEIQRTEQGDSAMYLCASSPQGQETQYFGPGTRLLVL.

The chain links TRBV19 to TRBJ2-3; D possibly corresponds to TRBD2 (5 bases). The V gene lost 4 bases and the J gene lost 3 bases, with 17 bases spanning the gap. CDR1 LNHDA and CDR2 SQIVND come from the germline V gene (reference sequence). This CDR3 spans 16 amino acids. For the CDR3, the DNA is TGTGCCAGTAGTAATCTTGCCCGGGGATCGACAGATACGCAGTATTTT. Its translation is CASSNLARGSTDTQYF.

The rearrangement links TRBV4-3 to TRBJ2-5, with a possible D match to TRBD1 (7 bases). Trimming removed 3 bases at V and 5 bases at J, with 10 bases between. Germline V gene sequence: CDR1 LGHNA, CDR2 YSLEER. This CDR3 has 13 amino acids. The CDR3 sequence: CASSQQGGETQYF. CDR3 nucleotide sequence: TGCGCCAGCAGCCAGCAGGGGGGCGAGACCCAGTACTTC.